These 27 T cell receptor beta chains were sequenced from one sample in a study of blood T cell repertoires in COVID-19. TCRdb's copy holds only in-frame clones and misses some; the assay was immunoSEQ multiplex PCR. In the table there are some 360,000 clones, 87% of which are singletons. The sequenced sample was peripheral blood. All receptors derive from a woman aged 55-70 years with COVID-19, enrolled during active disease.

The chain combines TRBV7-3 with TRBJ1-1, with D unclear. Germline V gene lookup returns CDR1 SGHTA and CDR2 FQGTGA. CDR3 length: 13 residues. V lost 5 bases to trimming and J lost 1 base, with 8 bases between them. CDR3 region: CASSLTQNTEAFF. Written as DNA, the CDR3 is TGTGCCAGCAGCCTTACACAGAACACTGAAGCTTTCTTT.

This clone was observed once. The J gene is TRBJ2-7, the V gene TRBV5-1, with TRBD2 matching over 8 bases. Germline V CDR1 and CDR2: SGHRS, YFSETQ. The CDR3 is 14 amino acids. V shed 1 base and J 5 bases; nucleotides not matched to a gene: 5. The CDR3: CASSLFGSGDEQYF. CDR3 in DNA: TGCGCCAGCAGCTTGTTTGGTAGCGGGGACGAGCAGTACTTC.

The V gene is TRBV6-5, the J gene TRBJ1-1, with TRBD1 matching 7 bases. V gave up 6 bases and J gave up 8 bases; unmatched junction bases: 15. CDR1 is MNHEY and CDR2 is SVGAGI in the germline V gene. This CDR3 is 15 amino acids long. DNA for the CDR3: TGTGCCAGCAGAAGATCGGCAGGGGGAGGAACAGAAGCTTTCTTT. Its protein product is CASRRSAGGGTEAFF.

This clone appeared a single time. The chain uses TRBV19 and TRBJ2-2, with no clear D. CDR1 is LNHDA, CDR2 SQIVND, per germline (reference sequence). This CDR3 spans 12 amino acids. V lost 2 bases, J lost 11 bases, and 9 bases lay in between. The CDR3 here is CASSITRRELFF. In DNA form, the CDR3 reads TGTGCCAGTAGTATAACGCGGAGAGAGCTGTTTTTT.

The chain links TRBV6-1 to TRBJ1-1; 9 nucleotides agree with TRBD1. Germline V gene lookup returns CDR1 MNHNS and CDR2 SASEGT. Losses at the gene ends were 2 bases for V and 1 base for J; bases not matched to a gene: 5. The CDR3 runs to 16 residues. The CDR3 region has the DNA TGTGCCAGCAGTGAAACAGGGGGCCGGAGGAACACTGAAGCTTTCTTT. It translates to CASSETGGRRNTEAFF.

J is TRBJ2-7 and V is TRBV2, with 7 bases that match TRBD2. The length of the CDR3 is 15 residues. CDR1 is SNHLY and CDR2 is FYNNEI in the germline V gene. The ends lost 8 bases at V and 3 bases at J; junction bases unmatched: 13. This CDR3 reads CASRPSPGRGYEQYF. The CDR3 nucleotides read TGTGCCAGCCGCCCTAGCCCGGGGAGGGGCTACGAGCAGTACTTC. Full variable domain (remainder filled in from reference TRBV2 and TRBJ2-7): EPEVTQTPSHQVTQMGQEVILRCVPISNHLYFYWYRQILGQKVEFLVSFYNNEISEKSEIFDDQFSVERPDGSNFTLKIRSTKLEDSAMYFCASRPSPGRGYEQYFGPGTRLTVT.

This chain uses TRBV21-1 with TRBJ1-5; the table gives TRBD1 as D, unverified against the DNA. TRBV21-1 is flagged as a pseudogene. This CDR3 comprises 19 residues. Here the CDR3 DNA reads TGTGCCAGCAGCCGGGAGCAGGGGGCCATCAAATATAGCAATCAGCCCCAGCATTTT. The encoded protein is CASSREQGAIKYSNQPQHF.

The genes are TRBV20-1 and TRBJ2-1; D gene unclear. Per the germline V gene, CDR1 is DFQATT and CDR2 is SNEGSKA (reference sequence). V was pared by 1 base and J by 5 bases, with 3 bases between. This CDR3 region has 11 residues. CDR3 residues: CSARGNNEQFF. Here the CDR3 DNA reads TGCAGTGCTAGAGGTAACAATGAGCAGTTCTTC.

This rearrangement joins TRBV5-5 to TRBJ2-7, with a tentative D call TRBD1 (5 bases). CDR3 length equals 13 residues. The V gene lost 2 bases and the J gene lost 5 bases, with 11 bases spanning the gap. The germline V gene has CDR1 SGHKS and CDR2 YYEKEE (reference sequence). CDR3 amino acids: CASSLGPRDEQYF. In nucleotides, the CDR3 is TGTGCCAGCAGCTTAGGTCCCAGGGACGAGCAGTACTTC.

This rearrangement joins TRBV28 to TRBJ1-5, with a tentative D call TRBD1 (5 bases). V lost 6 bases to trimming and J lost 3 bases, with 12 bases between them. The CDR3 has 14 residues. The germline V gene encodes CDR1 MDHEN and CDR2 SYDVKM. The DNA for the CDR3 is TGTGCCAGCAGCCCGGGGGGATCCAATCAGCCCCAGCATTTT. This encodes CASSPGGSNQPQHF.

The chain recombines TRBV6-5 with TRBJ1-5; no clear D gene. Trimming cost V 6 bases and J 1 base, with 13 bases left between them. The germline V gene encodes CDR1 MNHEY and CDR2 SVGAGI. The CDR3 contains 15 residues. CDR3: CASRTTYSSNQPQHF. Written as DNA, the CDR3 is TGTGCCAGCAGAACGACATACTCCAGCAATCAGCCCCAGCATTTT.

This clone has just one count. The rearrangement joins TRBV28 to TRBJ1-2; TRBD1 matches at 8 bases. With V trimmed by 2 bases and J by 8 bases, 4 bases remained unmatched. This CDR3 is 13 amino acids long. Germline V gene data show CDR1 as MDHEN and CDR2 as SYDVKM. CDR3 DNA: TGTGCCAGCAGTTTACCCAGGGGGCGAGGCTACACCTTC. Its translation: CASSLPRGRGYTF.

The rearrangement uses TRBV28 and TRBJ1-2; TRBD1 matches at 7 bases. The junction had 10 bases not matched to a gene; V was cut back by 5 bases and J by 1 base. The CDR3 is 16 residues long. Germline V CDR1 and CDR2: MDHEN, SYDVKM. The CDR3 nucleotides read TGTGCCAGCAGTCCTAGGACAGGCAAGATTAACTATGGCTACACCTTC. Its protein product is CASSPRTGKINYGYTF.

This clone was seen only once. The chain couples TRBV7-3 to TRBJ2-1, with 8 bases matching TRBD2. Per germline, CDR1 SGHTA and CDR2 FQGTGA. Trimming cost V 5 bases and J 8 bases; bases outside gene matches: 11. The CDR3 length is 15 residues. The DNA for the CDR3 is TGTGCCAGCAGCCCCCAGAGAGTAGCGGGGTATGAGCAGTTCTTC. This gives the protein CASSPQRVAGYEQFF.

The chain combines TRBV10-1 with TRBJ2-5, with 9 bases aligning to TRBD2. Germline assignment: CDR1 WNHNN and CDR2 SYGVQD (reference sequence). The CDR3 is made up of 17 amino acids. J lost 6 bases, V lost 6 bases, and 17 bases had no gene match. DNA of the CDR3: TGCGCCAGCAGCCCCGGACTAGCGCTGCCTAAGGAGAAGACCCAGTACTTC. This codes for CASSPGLALPKEKTQYF.

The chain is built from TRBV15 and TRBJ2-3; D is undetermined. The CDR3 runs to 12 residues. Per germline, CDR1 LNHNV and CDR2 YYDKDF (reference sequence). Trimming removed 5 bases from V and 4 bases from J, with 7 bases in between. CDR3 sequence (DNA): TGTGCCACCAGCGTCGGTCCAGATACGCAGTATTTT. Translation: CATSVGPDTQYF.

The DNA for the CDR3 is TGCGCCAGCAGCCCGGGGGGCAACTATGGCTACACCTTC. The encoded protein is CASSPGGNYGYTF. The J gene is TRBJ1-2, the V gene TRBV4-1; a weak D match, TRBD1 (6 bases). The ends were cut back, 4 bases at V and 2 bases at J, with 8 bases in the middle. CDR3 size: 13 residues. From germline, CDR1 is MGHRA and CDR2 YSYEKL.

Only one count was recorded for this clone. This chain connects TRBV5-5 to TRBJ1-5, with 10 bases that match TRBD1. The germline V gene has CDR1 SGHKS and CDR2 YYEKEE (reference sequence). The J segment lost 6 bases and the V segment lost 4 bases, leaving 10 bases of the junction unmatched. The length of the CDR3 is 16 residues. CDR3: CASSPFTGTGVQPQHF. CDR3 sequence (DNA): TGTGCCAGCAGCCCCTTCACCGGGACAGGGGTTCAGCCCCAGCATTTT.

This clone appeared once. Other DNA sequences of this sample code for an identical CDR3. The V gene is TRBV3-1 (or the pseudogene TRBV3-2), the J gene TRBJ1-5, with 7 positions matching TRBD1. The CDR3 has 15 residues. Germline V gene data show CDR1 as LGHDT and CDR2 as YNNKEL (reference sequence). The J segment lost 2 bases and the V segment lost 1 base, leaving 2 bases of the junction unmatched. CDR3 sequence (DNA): TGTGCCAGCAGCCAAGGAACAGGGGGCAATCAGCCCCAGCATTTT. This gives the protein CASSQGTGGNQPQHF.

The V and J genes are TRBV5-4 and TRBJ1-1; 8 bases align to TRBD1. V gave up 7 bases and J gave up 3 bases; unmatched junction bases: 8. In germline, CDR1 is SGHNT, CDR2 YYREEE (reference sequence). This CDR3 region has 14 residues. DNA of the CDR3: TGTGCCAGCGGGAATACAGGGGGTTACACTGAAGCTTTCTTT. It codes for CASGNTGGYTEAFF.

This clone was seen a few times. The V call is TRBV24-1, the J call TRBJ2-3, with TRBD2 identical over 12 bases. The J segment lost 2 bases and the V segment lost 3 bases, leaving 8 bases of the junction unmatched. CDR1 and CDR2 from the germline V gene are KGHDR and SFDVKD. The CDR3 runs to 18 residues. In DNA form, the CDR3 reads TGTGCCACCAGTGATGTGACAGGACTAGCGGGGTTCACAGATACGCAGTATTTT. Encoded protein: CATSDVTGLAGFTDTQYF.

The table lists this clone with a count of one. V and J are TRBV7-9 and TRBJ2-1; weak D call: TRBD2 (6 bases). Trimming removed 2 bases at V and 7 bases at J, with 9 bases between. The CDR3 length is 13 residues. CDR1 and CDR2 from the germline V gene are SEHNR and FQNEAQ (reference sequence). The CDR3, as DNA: TGTGCCAGCAGCTTATTTGGGGGGAATGAGCAGTTCTTC. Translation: CASSLFGGNEQFF.

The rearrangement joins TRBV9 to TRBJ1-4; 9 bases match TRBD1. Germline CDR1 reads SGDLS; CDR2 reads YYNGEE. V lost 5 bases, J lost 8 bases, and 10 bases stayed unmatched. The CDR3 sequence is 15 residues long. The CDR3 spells CASSVMGQGTEKLFF. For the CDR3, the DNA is TGTGCCAGCAGTGTTATGGGACAGGGCACCGAAAAACTGTTTTTT.

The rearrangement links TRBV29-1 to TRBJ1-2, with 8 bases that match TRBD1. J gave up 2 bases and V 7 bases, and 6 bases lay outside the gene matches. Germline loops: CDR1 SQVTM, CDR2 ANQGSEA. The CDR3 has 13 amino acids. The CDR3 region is CSARDRRNYGYTF. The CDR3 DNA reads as TGCAGCGCCAGGGACAGGAGGAACTATGGCTACACCTTC.

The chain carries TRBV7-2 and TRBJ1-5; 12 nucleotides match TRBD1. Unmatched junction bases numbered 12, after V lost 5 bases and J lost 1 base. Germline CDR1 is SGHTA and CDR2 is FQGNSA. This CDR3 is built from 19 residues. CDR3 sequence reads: CASSPRNPGQGASNQPQHF. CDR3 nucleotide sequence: TGTGCCAGCAGCCCCCGGAACCCGGGACAGGGGGCGAGCAATCAGCCCCAGCATTTT.

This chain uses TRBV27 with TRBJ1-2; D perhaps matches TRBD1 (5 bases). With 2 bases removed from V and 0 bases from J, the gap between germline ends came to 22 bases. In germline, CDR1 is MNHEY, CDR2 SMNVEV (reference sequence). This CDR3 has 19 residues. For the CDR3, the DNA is TGTGCCAGCAGTTTAACCGGGGGTTATCGCGGCAAGTCTAACTATGGCTACACCTTC. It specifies CASSLTGGYRGKSNYGYTF.

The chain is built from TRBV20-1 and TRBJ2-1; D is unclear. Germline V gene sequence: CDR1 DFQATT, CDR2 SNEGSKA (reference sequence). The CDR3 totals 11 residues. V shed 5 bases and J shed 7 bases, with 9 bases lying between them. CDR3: CSASNANEQFF. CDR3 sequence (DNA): TGCAGTGCTTCAAACGCGAATGAGCAGTTCTTC.